This T cell receptor (beta chain) stems from a study of blood T cell repertoires in COVID-19. This CDR3 is built from 18 residues. The germline V gene encodes CDR1 SGHVS and CDR2 FQNEAQ. Trimming took 1 base from V and 3 from J; bases not matched to a gene: 9. Produced via immunoSEQ multiplex PCR; TCRdb's table is partial and in-frame only. The sample records about 140,000 clones, roughly 80% being singletons. This TCR came from an elderly woman with acute or convalescent COVID-19. J is TRBJ2-1 and V is TRBV7-8; 10 bases map to TRBD2. Sequenced material: peripheral blood. The DNA for the CDR3 is TGTGCCAGCAGCTTAGGCCCAGCGGGAGGGAGGGGCTACAATGAGCAGTTCTTC. It yields the protein CASSLGPAGGRGYNEQFF. The full variable domain, its missing parts supplied by reference TRBV7-8 and TRBJ2-1, is GAGVSQSPRYKVAKRGQDVALRCDPISGHVSLFWYQQALGQGPEFLTYFQNEAQLDKSGLPSDRFFAERPEGSVSTLKIQRTQQEDSAVYLCASSLGPAGGRGYNEQFFGPGTRLTVL.